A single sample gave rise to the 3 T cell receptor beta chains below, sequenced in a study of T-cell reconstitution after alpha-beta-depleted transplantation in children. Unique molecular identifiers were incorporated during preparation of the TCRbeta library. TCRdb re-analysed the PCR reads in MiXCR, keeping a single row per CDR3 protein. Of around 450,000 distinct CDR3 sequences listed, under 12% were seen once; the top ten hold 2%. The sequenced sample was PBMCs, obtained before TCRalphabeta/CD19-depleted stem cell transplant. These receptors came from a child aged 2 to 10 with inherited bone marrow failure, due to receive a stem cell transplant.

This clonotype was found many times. The CDR3 sequence is CASSQIPGEGGYTF. CDR3 DNA: TGCGCCAGCAGCCAAATACCCGGGGAAGGTGGCTACACCTTC. The chain joins TRBV5-1 to TRBJ1-2; D is ambiguous. Germline V gives CDR1 SGHRS, CDR2 YFSETQ. Deletions cut 4 bases from V and 7 bases from J, with 17 bases between. This CDR3 is built from 14 residues.

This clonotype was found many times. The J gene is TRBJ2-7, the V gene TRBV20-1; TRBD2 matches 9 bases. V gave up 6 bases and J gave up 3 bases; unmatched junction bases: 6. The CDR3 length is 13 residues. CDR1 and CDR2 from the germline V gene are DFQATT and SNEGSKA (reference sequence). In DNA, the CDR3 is TGCAGTGCGACTAGCGGAGGGAGCTACGAGCAGTACTTC. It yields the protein CSATSGGSYEQYF.

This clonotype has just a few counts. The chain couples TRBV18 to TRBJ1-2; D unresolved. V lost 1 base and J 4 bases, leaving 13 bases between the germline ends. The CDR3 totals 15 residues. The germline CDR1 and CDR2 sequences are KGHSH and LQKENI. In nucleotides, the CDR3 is TGTGCCAGCTCACCACTGGCAACAACGAGCTATGGCTACACCTTC. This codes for CASSPLATTSYGYTF.